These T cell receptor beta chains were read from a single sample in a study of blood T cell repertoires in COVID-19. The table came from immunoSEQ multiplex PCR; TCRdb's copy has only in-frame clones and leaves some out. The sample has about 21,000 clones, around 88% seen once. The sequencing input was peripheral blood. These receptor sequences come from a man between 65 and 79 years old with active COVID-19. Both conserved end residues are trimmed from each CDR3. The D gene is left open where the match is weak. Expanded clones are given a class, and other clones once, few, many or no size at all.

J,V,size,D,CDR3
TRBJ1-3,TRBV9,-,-,ASSVADSRRYGNTIY
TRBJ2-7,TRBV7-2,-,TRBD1,ASSTMGQGLYEQY
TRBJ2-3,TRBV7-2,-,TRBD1,ASSLVGQGVDTQY
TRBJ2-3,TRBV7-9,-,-,ASRAPGTPDTQY
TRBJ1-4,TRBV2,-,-,ASSVARVGEKLF
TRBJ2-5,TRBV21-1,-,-,ASSKGGRETQY
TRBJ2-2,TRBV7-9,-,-,ASSLDGDTGELF
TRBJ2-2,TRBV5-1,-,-,ASSLAVGAGNTGELF
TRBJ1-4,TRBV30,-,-,AWKETHRGEKLF
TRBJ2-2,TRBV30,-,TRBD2,AWSGDLAGIYTGELF
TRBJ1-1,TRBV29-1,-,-,SVELIGAENTEAF
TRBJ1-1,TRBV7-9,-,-,ASSLARQAGFSTEAF
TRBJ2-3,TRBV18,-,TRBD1,ASSRVTGGGTDTQY
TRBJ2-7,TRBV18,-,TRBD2,ASSPLAGPLHEQY
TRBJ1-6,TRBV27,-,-,ASRNRVDNSPLH
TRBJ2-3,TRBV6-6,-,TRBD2,ASRSSGRGGTDTQY
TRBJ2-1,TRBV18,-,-,ASSPELQGNEQF
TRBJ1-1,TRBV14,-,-,ASSQVTAARAF
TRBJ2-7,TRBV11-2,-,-,ASSLETGSSYEQY
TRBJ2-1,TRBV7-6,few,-,ASSHSTESDDNEQF
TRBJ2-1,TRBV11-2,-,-,ASSLSVGGHEQF
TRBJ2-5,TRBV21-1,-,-,ASSKPRDRGSQETQY
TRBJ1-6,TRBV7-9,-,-,ASSNSFVDTDNSPLH
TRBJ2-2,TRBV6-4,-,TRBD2,ASSRLAGTRNTGELF
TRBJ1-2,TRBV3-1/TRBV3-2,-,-,ASSQGGLTYGYT
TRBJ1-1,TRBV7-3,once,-,ASSFSVVGKAF
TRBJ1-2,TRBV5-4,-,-,ASSLSAGQKSGYT
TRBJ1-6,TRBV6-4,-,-,ASSHRDFPYNSPLH
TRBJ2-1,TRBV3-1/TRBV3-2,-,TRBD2,ASSQPPSGRANEQF
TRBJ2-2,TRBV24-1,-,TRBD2,ATSDTRGGTGELF
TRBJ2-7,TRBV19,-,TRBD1,ASSIRDSSYEQY
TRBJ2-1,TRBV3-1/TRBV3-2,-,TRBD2,ASSHFPGGPRNEQF
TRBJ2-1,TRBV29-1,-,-,SVDRSGQNEQF
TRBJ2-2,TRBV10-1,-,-,ASSALLSSGELF
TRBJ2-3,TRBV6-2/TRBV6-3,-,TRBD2,ASSYGRLKTSGATDTQY
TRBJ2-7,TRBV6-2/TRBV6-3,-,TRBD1,ASSTRQGKAYEQY